The source of this T cell receptor beta chain is a study of blood T cells in healthy people across ages. A second PCR of roughly 7 to 11 cycles used a sample-barcoded 5' primer and a J-beta primer mix. TCRdb processed the 5' RACE reads anew with MiXCR; each CDR3 protein has one entry. This repertoire shows a few hundred thousand distinct CDR3 sequences, 45% to 60% found once; its top ten account for under 60%. A few counts support this clonotype. The antigen is unknown. Study observations and caveats: The fall in TCR beta diversity per million T cells was roughly linear with age. Both naive CD4+ cell counts and diversity were greater in long-lived donors than in aged donors.

Healthy Caucasians from Russia aged roughly 6 to 95 served as donors. Peripheral blood was drawn, 7.5 to 10 milliliters per donor. Trimming took off 4 bases at V and 1 base at J, with 12 bases between the two ends. CDR3 size: 15 residues. Specimen: blood. The chain recombines TRBV12-3 or TRBV12-4 with TRBJ2-3, with D maybe TRBD2 (5 bases). The TCR comes from a man aged 60-69 years in good health. The CDR3, as DNA: TGTGCCAGCAGTTGGGAGCCACGAGGCACAGATACGCAGTATTTT. Translation: CASSWEPRGTDTQYF.